A single sample gave rise to the 20 T cell receptor beta chains below, sequenced in a study of T cell responses to AZD1222 COVID-19 vaccine. Sequenced by immunoSEQ multiplex PCR; TCRdb stores in-frame clones only, minus some. Here the sample spans roughly 97,000 clones, roughly 90% being singletons. Sequences were derived from peripheral blood, sampled on day 0 of AZD1222 vaccination. These TCRs come from an adult in good health.

The rearrangement joins TRBV18 to TRBJ1-5; TRBD1 is a possible D gene (5 bases). The V gene's germline CDR1 is KGHSH and CDR2 LQKENI. The CDR3 consists of 16 residues. V shed 3 bases and J shed 3 bases, with 15 bases lying between them. The DNA for the CDR3 is TGTGCCAGCTCACCCACCCCCGGGGGTACCAATCAGCCCCAGCATTTT. Protein sequence: CASSPTPGGTNQPQHF.

The CDR3 reads CASSLDPTGFNQPQHF. In DNA form, the CDR3 reads TGTGCCAGCAGTTTAGACCCGACAGGGTTCAATCAGCCCCAGCATTTT. V and J are TRBV28 and TRBJ1-5; TRBD1 agrees at 7 bases. Germline values: CDR1 MDHEN, CDR2 SYDVKM. This CDR3 region has 16 residues. Trimming at V came to 2 bases and at J to 3 bases, leaving 7 bases not matched to a gene. The entire variable domain, with the rest obtained from reference TRBV28 and TRBJ1-5, is as follows: DVKVTQSSRYLVKRTGEKVFLECVQDMDHENMFWYRQDPGLGLRLIYFSYDVKMKEKGDIPEGYSVSREKKERFSLILESASTNQTSMYLCASSLDPTGFNQPQHFGDGTRLSIL.

The rearrangement joins TRBV9 to TRBJ2-2; D unclear. Germline loops: CDR1 SGDLS, CDR2 YYNGEE. Trimming cost V 0 bases and J 4 bases, with 7 bases left between them. This CDR3 is built from 14 residues. CDR3 sequence: CASSVGQATGELFF. CDR3 nucleotide sequence: TGTGCCAGCAGCGTAGGGCAGGCCACCGGGGAGCTGTTTTTT.

The J gene is TRBJ2-7, the V gene TRBV18; 9 bases match TRBD2. This CDR3 contains 15 residues. The germline CDR1 and CDR2 sequences are KGHSH and LQKENI. The V and J ends lost 1 base and 5 bases, in that order; junction bases with no gene match: 6. The CDR3 is CASSPRAGGWDEQYF. The CDR3 coding sequence is TGTGCCAGCTCACCACGAGCGGGAGGTTGGGACGAGCAGTACTTC.

The count of this clone is one. The rearrangement uses TRBV28 and TRBJ1-1; D not resolved. The CDR3 sequence is 12 residues long. V was clipped by 8 bases and J by 2 bases, with 9 bases between them. Germline CDR1 MDHEN, CDR2 SYDVKM. The DNA for the CDR3 is TGTGCCAGCGATGAGGGAAACACTGAAGCTTTCTTT. It codes for CASDEGNTEAFF.

The chain uses TRBV11-3 and TRBJ2-3; D is uncertain. This CDR3 region has 13 residues. V shed 5 bases and J shed 4 bases, with 10 bases lying between them. Germline V gene sequence: CDR1 SGHNT, CDR2 YENEEA. The DNA of the CDR3 is TGTGCCAGCAGCCCGAACCTGGCAGATACGCAGTATTTT. It specifies CASSPNLADTQYF.

The chain recombines TRBV5-1 with TRBJ1-2, with D maybe TRBD1 (6 bases). CDR3 length: 14 residues. Germline loops: CDR1 SGHRS, CDR2 YFSETQ. V dropped 1 base and J dropped 7 bases, with 14 bases sitting between them. The CDR3 sequence is CASSLNGGEIGYTF. The CDR3 DNA is TGCGCCAGCAGCTTGAACGGGGGCGAAATTGGCTACACCTTC.

The rearrangement links TRBV7-8 to TRBJ1-2, with TRBD1 matching over 7 bases. This CDR3 is built from 13 residues. Germline V gene lookup returns CDR1 SGHVS and CDR2 FQNEAQ. The V gene end was trimmed by 5 bases and the J gene end by 2 bases; junction bases not matched to a gene: 2. CDR3 amino acids: CASSEQGNYGYTF. The CDR3 coding sequence is TGTGCCAGCAGCGAACAGGGGAACTATGGCTACACCTTC. The variable domain in full, with the rest retrieved from reference TRBV7-8 and TRBJ1-2, is GAGVSQSPRYKVAKRGQDVALRCDPISGHVSLFWYQQALGQGPEFLTYFQNEAQLDKSGLPSDRFFAERPEGSVSTLKIQRTQQEDSAVYLCASSEQGNYGYTFGSGTRLTVV.

V usage is TRBV7-2 and J usage is TRBJ2-5; D remains ambiguous. Trimming removed 0 bases from V and 1 base from J, with 9 bases in between. Per the germline V gene, CDR1 is SGHTA and CDR2 is FQGNSA. The CDR3 is made up of 15 amino acids. CDR3 DNA sequence: TGTGCCAGCAGCTTAGCGGGCGGATCCCAAGAGACCCAGTACTTC. Protein product: CASSLAGGSQETQYF.

The genes are TRBV15 and TRBJ2-7, with 7 positions matching TRBD2. Germline assignment: CDR1 LNHNV and CDR2 YYDKDF (reference sequence). The CDR3 is 14 amino acids. With 1 base clipped from V and 3 bases from J, the junction kept 3 bases outside the gene matches. The CDR3 region has the DNA TGTGCCACCAGCAGAGCCGGACTAGGCTACGAGCAGTACTTC. Translated: CATSRAGLGYEQYF.

The chain combines TRBV19 with TRBJ2-7; D might be TRBD1 (7 bases). V shed 5 bases and J shed 3 bases, with 14 bases lying between them. This CDR3 spans 14 amino acids. Per the germline V gene, CDR1 is LNHDA and CDR2 is SQIVND (reference sequence). Written as DNA, the CDR3 is TGTGCCAGTAGTCGGCCAGGGGGGTTCTACGAGCAGTACTTC. Translating it yields CASSRPGGFYEQYF. Combining the CDR3 with reference TRBV19 and TRBJ2-7 gives the whole variable domain DGGITQSPKYLFRKEGQNVTLSCEQNLNHDAMYWYRQDPGQGLRLIYYSQIVNDFQKGDIAEGYSVSREKKESFPLTVTSAQKNPTAFYLCASSRPGGFYEQYFGPGTRLTVT.

The chain links TRBV5-1 to TRBJ2-7; TRBD2 is a possible D gene (5 bases). V lost 4 bases and J 3 bases, leaving 14 bases between the germline ends. The CDR3 totals 14 residues. The germline gives CDR1 SGHRS, CDR2 YFSETQ. The CDR3 bases are TGCGCCAGCAGCATCACTAGTCTCGGCTACGAGCAGTACTTC. It encodes CASSITSLGYEQYF.

The chain uses TRBV12-2 and TRBJ1-2. TRBV12-2 is an annotated pseudogene. CDR3 length: 13 amino acids. Here the CDR3 reads CASRLHGGRGYTF. The DNA of the CDR3 is TGTGCAAGTCGCTTACACGGGGGCCGGGGCTACACCTTC.

This chain joins TRBV3-1 (or the pseudogene TRBV3-2) and TRBJ1-3; tentative D call: TRBD1 (6 bases). Germline loops: CDR1 LGHDT, CDR2 YNNKEL (reference sequence). Deletions cut 3 bases from V and 8 bases from J, with 17 bases between. The CDR3 extends over 15 amino acids. CDR3 sequence: CASSHLNREPDTIYF. Written as DNA, the CDR3 is TGTGCCAGCAGCCACCTCAACAGGGAGCCCGACACCATATATTTT.

V usage is TRBV11-1 and J usage is TRBJ2-1, with 9 bases identical to TRBD2. The germline V gene encodes CDR1 SGHAT and CDR2 FQDESV (reference sequence). This CDR3 region has 16 residues. With 5 bases clipped from V and 1 base from J, the junction kept 6 bases outside the gene matches. The CDR3 sequence: CASSQRGGASYNEQFF. The CDR3 nucleotides are TGTGCCAGCAGCCAGCGCGGGGGGGCTTCCTACAATGAGCAGTTCTTC.

The genes are TRBV7-2 and TRBJ2-5, with unresolved D. V was pared by 8 bases and J by 1 base, with 14 bases between. The germline CDR1 and CDR2 sequences are SGHTA and FQGNSA. There are 14 residues in the CDR3. The CDR3 DNA reads as TGTGCCAGCGCAAACCTCCGCCTCCAAGAGACCCAGTACTTC. Amino acids: CASANLRLQETQYF.

The chain has TRBV28 and TRBJ1-2; the D gene is possibly TRBD1 (5 bases). Germline assignment: CDR1 MDHEN and CDR2 SYDVKM. The CDR3 contains 12 residues. The germline V and J ends were trimmed by 3 bases and 8 bases, with 10 bases remaining between them. The CDR3 region has the DNA TGTGCCAGCAGTTTCCCACAGGTCGGCTACACCTTC. Residues: CASSFPQVGYTF.

The V and J genes are TRBV11-2 and TRBJ2-5; 8 positions match TRBD2. The ends lost 5 bases at V and 11 bases at J; junction bases unmatched: 13. Germline assignment: CDR1 SGHAT and CDR2 FQNNGV. The CDR3 contains 14 residues. The CDR3: CASSTQGSGGSQYF. CDR3 bases: TGTGCCAGCAGCACCCAGGGGAGCGGGGGATCTCAGTACTTC.

The chain employs TRBV24-1 and TRBJ1-3; D gene ambiguous. Trimming pared 4 bases from V and 1 base from J, leaving 10 bases between. The CDR3 runs to 15 residues. CDR1 KGHDR and CDR2 SFDVKD come from the germline V gene. The DNA for the CDR3 is TGTGCCACCAGTGACGCAAGAGATTCTGGAAACACCATATATTTT. It codes for CATSDARDSGNTIYF.

The chain uses TRBV29-1 and TRBJ1-3, with no clear D. V was trimmed by 7 bases and J by 3 bases, leaving 16 bases between them. This CDR3 comprises 14 residues. Germline CDR1 is SQVTM and CDR2 is ANQGSEA. The DNA of the CDR3 is TGCAGCGCACTTAATCACCCCGATGGAAACACCATATATTTT. It is translated as CSALNHPDGNTIYF.